A selection of T cell receptor beta chains follows, all from one sample in a study of cytomegalovirus exposure and HLA in healthy donors. Using immunoSEQ multiplex PCR, the repertoire was profiled, and TCRdb retains in-frame clones only, with some absent. The data show around 200,000 clones, approximately 86% seen once. Input material: PBMCs. These receptors came from a woman in her 30s in good health and CMV-seronegative. Each CDR3 is given with its conserved first and last residue.

CASSNPYSNQPQHF,TRBV19,TRBJ1-5
CASSPVAGGSYEQYF,TRBV5-1,TRBJ2-7
CASSPQGVGTDTQYF,TRBV19,TRBJ2-3
CASSETQGGSEQYF,TRBV6-1,TRBJ2-7
CASSLGLADTQYF,TRBV7-9,TRBJ2-3
CASSQPDRVHGYTF,TRBV4-1,TRBJ1-2
CATSFGQEADTQYF,TRBV15,TRBJ2-3
CASSGGRGTDEQFF,TRBV6-1,TRBJ2-1
CASSNTGYGETQYF,TRBV28,TRBJ2-5
CASSPPLGGGAHRYEQYF,TRBV7-9,TRBJ2-7
CASSNGTILNPSYEQYF,TRBV2,TRBJ2-7
CAIPTGTGYAGELFF,TRBV6-6,TRBJ2-2
CASSYRGDNEQFF,TRBV28,TRBJ2-1
CSALTSGTYNEQFF,TRBV29-1,TRBJ2-1
CASSPWTSGGNEQFF,TRBV5-4,TRBJ2-1
CASSESGTGSPGNTIYF,TRBV6-1,TRBJ1-3
CASSFRDGTTIGGYTF,TRBV9,TRBJ1-2
CASSQVGSPGSYEQYF,TRBV4-2,TRBJ2-7
CASSATGTREETQYF,TRBV5-1,TRBJ2-5
CASSLASRGSGGYTF,TRBV7-8,TRBJ1-2
CASSLVRDIAGNTIYF,TRBV5-5,TRBJ1-3
CASTSTRELFF,TRBV2,TRBJ2-2
CASRTGDQPQHF,TRBV6-1,TRBJ1-5
CASSAGKNTEAFF,TRBV6-4,TRBJ1-1
CASSQNLAYEQYF,TRBV4-2,TRBJ2-7
CASRRSGGGSTDTQYF,TRBV28,TRBJ2-3
CAWSVTLAGGRERETQYF,TRBV30,TRBJ2-5
CASSPQQGFVETQYF,TRBV2,TRBJ2-5
CAWDSGGARNTQYF,TRBV30,TRBJ2-3
CASSPTSGGRGETQYF,TRBV5-4,TRBJ2-5
CASSGRLAGLQETQYF,TRBV9,TRBJ2-5
CASSLLRGLGGNTIYF,TRBV27,TRBJ1-3
CASNVDREHYEQYF,TRBV28,TRBJ2-7
CASSVGGTAQETQYF,TRBV9,TRBJ2-5
CASTQGTGNYGYTF,TRBV6-5,TRBJ1-2
CASSPMGQLYNEQFF,TRBV18,TRBJ2-1
CASSVSGTDTQYF,TRBV2,TRBJ2-3
CSVGAGEGTRQQFF,TRBV29-1,TRBJ2-1
CASSSQGARHTEAFF,TRBV28,TRBJ1-1